The 17 T cell receptor beta chains reported below all come from one sample, sequenced in a study of OX40 agonist ivuxolimab in advanced cancers. The data were produced by immunoSEQ multiplex PCR, yet TCRdb's version contains in-frame clones alone and is incomplete. The sample records 45,000 to 60,000 clones, 85% to 90% being singletons. This specimen consisted of CD4+ or CD8+ T cells sorted from blood, obtained in a trial of the OX40 agonist ivuxolimab. The source of these receptors is an adult with an advanced solid tumor such as melanoma, head and neck, liver or kidney cancer.

This clone appeared a single time. This chain uses TRBV7-2 with TRBJ1-1; the D is unclear. Germline CDR1 and CDR2: SGHTA and FQGNSA. Deletions cut 1 base from V and 1 base from J, with 7 bases between. The length of the CDR3 is 14 residues. The CDR3 reads CASSLVRENTEAFF. The CDR3 nucleotides read TGTGCCAGCAGCTTAGTTCGGGAGAACACTGAAGCTTTCTTT. The variable domain in full, completed from reference TRBV7-2 and TRBJ1-1, reads GAGVSQSPSNKVTEKGKDVELRCDPISGHTALYWYRQSLGQGLEFLIYFQGNSAPDKSGLPSDRFSAERTGGSVSTLTIQRTQQEDSAVYLCASSLVRENTEAFFGQGTRLTVV.

This clone was counted only a few times. CDR3 loop: CASSSDTSNYGYTF. CDR3 nucleotide sequence: TGTGCCAGCAGCTCCGACACGTCTAACTATGGCTACACCTTC. This sequence joins TRBV5-6 and TRBJ1-2, with D unresolved. V dropped 3 bases and J dropped 0 bases, with 9 bases sitting between them. This CDR3 spans 14 amino acids. Germline V gene sequence: CDR1 SGHDT, CDR2 YYEEEE. The full variable domain, its missing parts supplied by reference TRBV5-6 and TRBJ1-2, is DAGVTQSPTHLIKTRGQQVTLRCSPKSGHDTVSWYQQALGQGPQFIFQYYEEEERQRGNFPDRFSGHQFPNYSSELNVNALLLGDSALYLCASSSDTSNYGYTFGSGTRLTVV.

The chain joins TRBV6-6 to TRBJ1-6; no definite D call. V shed 5 bases and J shed 9 bases, with 14 bases lying between them. Looked up from germline, CDR1 is MNHNY and CDR2 is SVGAGI (reference sequence). This CDR3 contains 14 residues. CDR3: CASSQKPPISPLHF. The CDR3 DNA reads as TGTGCCAGCAGTCAGAAGCCCCCCATTTCACCCCTCCACTTT.

The chain employs TRBV6-1 and TRBJ2-3; D gene unclear. CDR1 and CDR2 (germline): MNHNS, SASEGT. The CDR3 contains 14 residues. Trimming removed 3 bases at V and 4 bases at J, with 11 bases between. The CDR3 spells CASSDSLNADTQYF. The CDR3 bases are TGTGCCAGCAGTGACAGTCTAAATGCAGATACGCAGTATTTT.

The chain couples TRBV5-1 to TRBJ2-5, with TRBD2 identical over 8 bases. This CDR3 is 14 amino acids long. Germline-derived CDR1 and CDR2 are SGHRS and YFSETQ. The V gene end was trimmed by 5 bases and the J gene end by 5 bases; junction bases not matched to a gene: 8. The CDR3: CASSLAGPRETQYF. The CDR3 DNA reads as TGCGCCAGCAGTTTAGCGGGACCTAGGGAGACCCAGTACTTC.

V gene TRBV11-2 combines with J gene TRBJ1-1; unclear D gene. The germline CDR1 and CDR2 sequences are SGHAT and FQNNGV. Trimming took off 4 bases at V and 1 base at J, with 13 bases between the two ends. There are 15 residues in the CDR3. The CDR3 nucleotides read TGTGCCAGCAGCTCTTTTGGACCCGGGAACACTGAAGCTTTCTTT. The encoded protein is CASSSFGPGNTEAFF.

By share of the sample, this clone is medium-sized. The rearrangement joins TRBV7-9 to TRBJ1-2; the D is unclear. This CDR3 has 15 amino acids. The V end lost 1 base, the J end lost 1 base, and 10 bases lay between the germline ends. From germline, CDR1 is SEHNR and CDR2 FQNEAQ (reference sequence). CDR3: CASSLETQNNYGYTF. Written as DNA, the CDR3 is TGTGCCAGCAGCTTAGAGACACAAAATAACTATGGCTACACCTTC.

The chain links TRBV27 to TRBJ2-7; possibly TRBD1 or TRBD2 for D (5 bases each). Germline V CDR1 and CDR2: MNHEY, SMNVEV (reference sequence). Trimming removed 2 bases from V and 2 bases from J, with 13 bases in between. The CDR3 covers 15 residues. CDR3 in amino acids: CASSLAGSPPYEQYF. In DNA form, the CDR3 reads TGTGCCAGCAGTTTAGCAGGGAGCCCCCCCTACGAGCAGTACTTC.

This clone qualifies as medium-sized. J is TRBJ2-7 and V is TRBV28; D is perhaps TRBD2 (7 bases). V lost 1 base to trimming and J lost 1 base, with 17 bases between them. This CDR3 contains 17 residues. Germline V gene sequence: CDR1 MDHEN, CDR2 SYDVKM. This CDR3 is CASSLLGAGGSSYEQYF. DNA for the CDR3: TGTGCCAGCAGTTTATTGGGGGCTGGCGGGAGTTCCTACGAGCAGTACTTC. Supplemented by reference TRBV28 and TRBJ2-7, the full variable domain reads DVKVTQSSRYLVKRTGEKVFLECVQDMDHENMFWYRQDPGLGLRLIYFSYDVKMKEKGDIPEGYSVSREKKERFSLILESASTNQTSMYLCASSLLGAGGSSYEQYFGPGTRLTVT.

The count of this clone is one. One end of the junction does not line up with germline, which may come from a read error. The chain recombines TRBV6-5 with TRBJ1-2; possibly TRBD1 for D (6 bases). In germline, CDR1 is MNHEY, CDR2 SVGAGI. This CDR3 has 14 residues. Here the CDR3 DNA reads TGTGCCAGCAGCCCGGCCCGGGGGCCCTATGACTACACCTTC. Protein sequence: CASSPARGPYDYTF.

The chain combines TRBV6-4 with TRBJ2-1, with 11 bases that match TRBD1. In germline, CDR1 is MRHNA, CDR2 SNTAGT. CDR3 length equals 15 residues. Unmatched junction bases numbered 7, after V lost 5 bases and J lost 7 bases. The CDR3 DNA reads TGTGCCAGCAGTCAAGGACAGGGGGCAGGTAATGAGCAGTTCTTC. Encoded protein: CASSQGQGAGNEQFF.

The CDR3 coding sequence is TGTGCCAGCAGCGTCAGCGGGAGGGGGCGCGAGCAGTACTTC. Protein sequence: CASSVSGRGREQYF. The genes are TRBV7-3 and TRBJ2-7, with 10 nucleotides matching TRBD2. The CDR3 spans 14 residues. The germline gives CDR1 SGHTA, CDR2 FQGTGA. With V trimmed by 5 bases and J by 6 bases, 7 bases remained unmatched.

This sequence joins TRBV9 and TRBJ1-2; no clear D. Germline values: CDR1 SGDLS, CDR2 YYNGEE. The CDR3 has 12 amino acids. The ends were cut back, 0 bases at V and 7 bases at J, with 7 bases in the middle. CDR3 bases: TGTGCCAGCAGCGTAGGGGGATTTGGCTACACCTTC. Amino acids: CASSVGGFGYTF. Filled out from reference TRBV9 and TRBJ1-2, the complete variable domain reads DSGVTQTPKHLITATGQRVTLRCSPRSGDLSVYWYQQSLDQGLQFLIQYYNGEERAKGNILERFSAQQFPDLHSELNLSSLELGDSALYFCASSVGGFGYTFGSGTRLTVV.

The chain is built from TRBV28 and TRBJ1-1; a possible D gene is TRBD1 (6 bases). V was trimmed by 8 bases and J by 6 bases, leaving 16 bases between them. Per the germline V gene, CDR1 is MDHEN and CDR2 is SYDVKM. The length of the CDR3 is 13 residues. CDR3 residues: CASFHRDGAEAFF. As DNA, the CDR3 is TGTGCCAGCTTTCACAGGGACGGGGCTGAAGCTTTCTTT.

The chain recombines TRBV5-4 with TRBJ2-5, with D perhaps TRBD2 (6 bases). V was cut by 2 bases and J by 4 bases, with 21 bases left in between. The CDR3 loop spans 17 amino acids. Germline V lookup: CDR1 SGHNT, CDR2 YYREEE (reference sequence). CDR3 protein: CASSLGGARGGGETQYF. Here the CDR3 DNA reads TGTGCCAGCAGCTTAGGAGGGGCGCGGGGTGGGGGAGAGACCCAGTACTTC.

The gene calls are TRBV19 and TRBJ2-2, with TRBD2 identical over 9 bases. From germline, CDR1 is LNHDA and CDR2 SQIVND (reference sequence). Germline trimming cut 6 bases from V and 1 base from J; bases unmatched to any gene: 0. This CDR3 has 14 residues. CDR3 amino acids: CASRAGGNTGELFF. The CDR3, as DNA: TGTGCCAGTAGAGCGGGAGGGAACACCGGGGAGCTGTTTTTT. Using reference TRBV19 and TRBJ2-2 for the parts outside the CDR3, the full variable domain is DGGITQSPKYLFRKEGQNVTLSCEQNLNHDAMYWYRQDPGQGLRLIYYSQIVNDFQKGDIAEGYSVSREKKESFPLTVTSAQKNPTAFYLCASRAGGNTGELFFGEGSRLTVL.

This sequence joins TRBV5-5 and TRBJ2-1, with 11 bases that match TRBD2. J lost 10 bases, V lost 0 bases, and 3 bases had no gene match. This CDR3 is built from 14 residues. The germline gives CDR1 SGHKS, CDR2 YYEKEE (reference sequence). CDR3 amino acids: CASSLAASGGEQFF. The CDR3 DNA sequence: TGTGCCAGCAGCTTGGCGGCTAGCGGGGGGGAGCAGTTCTTC.